Listed below are T cell receptor beta chains from one sample, sequenced in a study of radiotherapy plus CTLA-4 blockade in lung cancer. Method: immunoSEQ multiplex PCR; TCRdb's copy keeps in-frame clones and lacks some. The sample lists 30,000 to 40,000 clones, 75% occurring once. The specimen comprised peripheral blood, sampled from a patient treated with radiotherapy plus ipilimumab. The receptors were gathered from a human donor with non-small cell lung cancer that progressed on radiotherapy plus ipilimumab. Both conserved end residues are part of each CDR3. The D gene is left open where the match is weak. Not every row has a clone size; where given, it reads once, few, many or a size class.

V gene,J gene,D gene,clone size,CDR3 protein,CDR3 DNA
TRBV2,TRBJ1-2,.,once,CASSKEGKLYGYTF,TGTGCCAGCAGCAAGGAAGGGAAACTGTATGGCTACACCTTC
TRBV19,TRBJ2-7,TRBD2,.,CASSTLAGAPYEQYF,TGTGCCAGTAGTACACTAGCGGGTGCCCCCTACGAGCAGTACTTC
TRBV7-9,TRBJ2-7,.,.,CASSVTYEQYF,TGTGCCAGCAGCGTAACCTACGAGCAGTACTTC
TRBV5-1,TRBJ2-3,TRBD2,.,CASSRRATSGTTDTQYF,TGCGCCAGCAGCCGGCGAGCGACTAGCGGAACCACAGATACGCAGTATTTT
TRBV29-1,TRBJ1-2,TRBD1,few,CSVGTGDAYIPYGYTF,TGCAGCGTAGGGACAGGGGACGCCTACATTCCCTATGGCTACACCTTC
TRBV10-3,TRBJ2-1,TRBD1,few,CAIRGQGMNEQFF,TGTGCCATCAGGGGACAGGGGATGAATGAGCAGTTCTTC
TRBV4-1,TRBJ1-1,.,few,CASSQITGLLDTEAFF,TGCGCCAGCAGCCAAATAACGGGTCTCTTGGACACTGAAGCTTTCTTT
TRBV5-1,TRBJ1-2,.,.,CASSLVTGFYGYTF,TGCGCCAGCAGCTTGGTTACCGGATTCTATGGCTACACCTTC
TRBV30,TRBJ1-5,.,.,CAWSVSAWEPQHF,TGTGCCTGGAGTGTGTCCGCTTGGGAGCCCCAGCATTTT
TRBV6-6,TRBJ1-5,.,.,CASSYLVTDDQPQHF,TGTGCCAGCAGTTACCTCGTGACTGACGATCAGCCCCAGCATTTT
TRBV14,TRBJ2-3,.,.,CASSQFGPDTQYF,TGTGCCAGCAGCCAATTTGGCCCAGATACGCAGTATTTT